This entry features one T cell receptor (beta chain) sequence. The data stem from a study of T cell changes during pregnancy in multiple sclerosis. V lost 11 bases to trimming and J lost 0 bases, with 17 bases between them. Germline CDR1 and CDR2: LNHDA and SQIVND (reference sequence). The CDR3 length is 15 residues. TCRdb's copy holds only in-frame clones and misses some; the assay was immunoSEQ multiplex PCR. The table has roughly 45,000 clones, approximately 87% seen once. This clonotype originated in a female donor in good health, enrolled as a control in a pregnancy study. The chain combines TRBV19 with TRBJ1-3; D might be TRBD1 (6 bases). This specimen was peripheral blood, taken in the first trimester of pregnancy. The CDR3 sequence is CASSYDRRSGNTIYF. The CDR3 region has the DNA TGTGCCTCAAGCTACGACAGGCGCTCTGGAAACACCATATATTTT.